The clone carrying this T cell receptor beta chain turned up a few times. Its antigen remains unknown. J gave up 1 base and V 3 bases, and 5 bases lay outside the gene matches. The germline CDR1 and CDR2 sequences are LGHDT and YNNKEL (reference sequence). The CDR3 length is 15 residues. TCRdb ran MiXCR on the RT-PCR reads and lists one entry per CDR3 protein. This table holds roughly 500,000 distinct CDR3 sequences, 16% found once. These data come from a study of response to subunit inactivated influenza vaccine. Study results and limitations: Few new T cells, the authors suggested, are recruited by each seasonal influenza vaccination.

The receptor was derived from a man aged 50 to 69 who received an inactivated influenza vaccine. J is TRBJ2-7 and V is TRBV3-1, with 8 bases fitting TRBD1. Material: CD4+ T cells sorted from PBMCs, obtained 23 months after vaccination. CDR3 residues: CASSQGQVVSYEQYF. CDR3 bases: TGTGCCAGCAGCCAGGGACAGGTAGTATCCTACGAGCAGTACTTC.